This TCR beta chain originates from a study of blood T cells in healthy people across ages. General observations from the study: Among T cells, TCR beta diversity per million cells dropped roughly linearly as age rose.

The sample holds a few counts of this clonotype. Its antigen remains unidentified. The CDR3 covers 16 residues. V lost 0 bases and J lost 4; bases outside the gene matches: 2. The germline V gene has CDR1 LNHNV and CDR2 YYDKDF (reference sequence). Then a second PCR, running roughly 6 to 12 cycles, was carried out with a sample-barcoded 5' primer and a J-beta primer mix. A template-switch adaptor that had 12 random nucleotides put a tag on each cDNA molecule. Sequencing recovered at least 2.5 million CDR3-containing paired-end reads from each sample. TCRdb itself ran the 5' RACE reads through MiXCR, one entry per CDR3 protein. Of 1.5 million to 2 million distinct CDR3 sequences detected, about 30% appear once; the ten largest clones hold 7.7%.

The chain links TRBV15 to TRBJ2-7; the match to TRBD2 covers 14 bases. This TCR was recovered from a woman aged 25 to 39 in good health. The sample taken for sequencing was blood. This CDR3 reads CATSRDRLAGGYEQYF. The CDR3 region has the DNA TGTGCCACCAGCAGAGATAGACTAGCGGGAGGGTACGAGCAGTACTTC.